This TCR beta chain was captured by sequencing in a study of neurological immune-mediated disorders. Per sequencing run, 15-18 subjects together gave over 160 million TCR-beta sequences. TCRdb recomputed calls from the 5' RACE reads with MiXCR, one row per CDR3 protein. Of approximately 85,000 distinct CDR3 sequences listed, about 4.5% were seen once; the top ten hold around 5%. This clonotype has at least ten counts. Time point: longitudinal time-point 3. Germline V lookup: CDR1 SGHRS, CDR2 YFSETQ. The CDR3 is 15 amino acids. Between the trimmed V and J ends, which lost 4 bases and 2 bases, there was a span of 16 bases.

The chain is built from TRBV5-1 and TRBJ2-7; the D is unclear. This receptor was taken from a woman aged 60-70 years with multiple sclerosis. The sequenced sample consisted of PBMCs. Here the CDR3 reads CASSPLLLGTYEQYF. DNA for the CDR3: TGCGCCAGCAGCCCCCTCCTCCTAGGAACCTACGAGCAGTACTTC.